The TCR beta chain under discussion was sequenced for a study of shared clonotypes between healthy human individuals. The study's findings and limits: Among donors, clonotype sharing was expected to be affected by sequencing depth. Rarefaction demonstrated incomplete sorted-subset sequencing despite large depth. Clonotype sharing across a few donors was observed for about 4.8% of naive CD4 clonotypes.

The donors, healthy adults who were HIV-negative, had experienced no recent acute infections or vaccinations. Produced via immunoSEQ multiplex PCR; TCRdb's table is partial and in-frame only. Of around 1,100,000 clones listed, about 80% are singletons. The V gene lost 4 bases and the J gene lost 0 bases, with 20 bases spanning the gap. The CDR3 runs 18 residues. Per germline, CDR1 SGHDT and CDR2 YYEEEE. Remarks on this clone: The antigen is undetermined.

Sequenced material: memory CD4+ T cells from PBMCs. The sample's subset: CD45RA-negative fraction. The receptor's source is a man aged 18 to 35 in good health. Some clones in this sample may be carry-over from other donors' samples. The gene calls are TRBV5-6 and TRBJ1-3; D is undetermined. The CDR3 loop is CASSLFLLRSHSGNTIYF. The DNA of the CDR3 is TGTGCCAGCAGCCTGTTTCTTTTGAGATCGCACTCTGGAAACACCATATATTTT. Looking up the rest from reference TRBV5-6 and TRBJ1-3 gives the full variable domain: DAGVTQSPTHLIKTRGQQVTLRCSPKSGHDTVSWYQQALGQGPQFIFQYYEEEERQRGNFPDRFSGHQFPNYSSELNVNALLLGDSALYLCASSLFLLRSHSGNTIYFGEGSWLTVV.